The 7 T cell receptor beta chains in this list originate from one sample, sequenced in a study of beta chain features in type 1 diabetes. The study reverse transcribed the entire isolated RNA, so it sequenced expressed TCRB transcripts. Method: immunoSEQ multiplex PCR; TCRdb's copy keeps in-frame clones and lacks some. There are 140,000 to 150,000 clones in the sample; roughly 53% occur only once, and around 0.43% lies in the top ten. The sequenced sample was Tregs from blood. Every receptor here comes from a man between 18 and 29 years old in good health.

V is TRBV7-3 and J is TRBJ2-7; D call uncertain. The germline V gene encodes CDR1 SGHTA and CDR2 FQGTGA. The V end lost 5 bases, the J end lost 3 bases, and 11 bases lay between the germline ends. The CDR3 has 13 amino acids. CDR3 sequence: CASSLGSYYEQYF. The CDR3 region has the DNA TGTGCCAGCAGCCTCGGGTCCTACTACGAGCAGTACTTC.

The chain links TRBV7-9 to TRBJ2-7; D possibly corresponds to TRBD1 (6 bases). The germline V and J ends were trimmed by 3 bases and 6 bases, with 12 bases remaining between them. Germline V lookup: CDR1 SEHNR, CDR2 FQNEAQ (reference sequence). The CDR3 has 13 amino acids. The CDR3 is CASSFREGGEQYF. CDR3 sequence (DNA): TGTGCCAGCAGCTTTAGGGAAGGGGGCGAGCAGTACTTC.

This clone was detected only a few times. J is TRBJ2-4 and V is TRBV28, with D uncertain. Germline-derived CDR1 and CDR2 are MDHEN and SYDVKM. Trimming pared 3 bases from V and 2 bases from J, leaving 5 bases between. This CDR3 region has 13 residues. In DNA form, the CDR3 reads TGTGCCAGCAGTTTCAGGTCCAAAAACATTCAGTACTTC. This encodes CASSFRSKNIQYF.

This rearrangement joins TRBV28 to TRBJ1-2; 9 bases align to TRBD1. Germline V gene sequence: CDR1 MDHEN, CDR2 SYDVKM. Trimming removed 6 bases from V and 4 bases from J; junction bases left unmatched: 6. The CDR3 is made up of 14 amino acids. The CDR3 loop reads CASSPGQGPYGYTF. The CDR3 nucleotides read TGTGCCAGCAGCCCGGGACAGGGACCCTATGGCTACACCTTC.

The chain has TRBV5-6 and TRBJ2-7; D might be TRBD1 (5 bases). The germline V gene has CDR1 SGHDT and CDR2 YYEEEE. V was cut by 2 bases and J by 2 bases, with 5 bases left in between. This CDR3 comprises 12 residues. The chain's CDR3 is CASSFRAYEQYF. In nucleotides, the CDR3 is TGTGCCAGCAGCTTCAGGGCCTACGAGCAGTACTTC.

The chain joins TRBV7-9 to TRBJ2-5, with 7 bases matching TRBD1. Germline trimming cut 4 bases from V and 2 bases from J; bases unmatched to any gene: 7. The CDR3 has 15 residues. Per germline, CDR1 SEHNR and CDR2 FQNEAQ (reference sequence). In DNA, the CDR3 is TGTGCCAGCAGCTACAGGGGTCAACCACAAGAGACCCAGTACTTC. Translation: CASSYRGQPQETQYF.

The V gene is TRBV5-1, the J gene TRBJ1-1; TRBD1 matches 7 bases. V trimming: 4 bases; J trimming: 9 bases; junction bases outside the gene matches: 6. Germline V lookup: CDR1 SGHRS, CDR2 YFSETQ. The CDR3 covers 12 residues. CDR3 amino acids: CASSKDRDKAFF. CDR3 bases: TGCGCCAGCAGCAAAGACAGGGATAAAGCTTTCTTT.